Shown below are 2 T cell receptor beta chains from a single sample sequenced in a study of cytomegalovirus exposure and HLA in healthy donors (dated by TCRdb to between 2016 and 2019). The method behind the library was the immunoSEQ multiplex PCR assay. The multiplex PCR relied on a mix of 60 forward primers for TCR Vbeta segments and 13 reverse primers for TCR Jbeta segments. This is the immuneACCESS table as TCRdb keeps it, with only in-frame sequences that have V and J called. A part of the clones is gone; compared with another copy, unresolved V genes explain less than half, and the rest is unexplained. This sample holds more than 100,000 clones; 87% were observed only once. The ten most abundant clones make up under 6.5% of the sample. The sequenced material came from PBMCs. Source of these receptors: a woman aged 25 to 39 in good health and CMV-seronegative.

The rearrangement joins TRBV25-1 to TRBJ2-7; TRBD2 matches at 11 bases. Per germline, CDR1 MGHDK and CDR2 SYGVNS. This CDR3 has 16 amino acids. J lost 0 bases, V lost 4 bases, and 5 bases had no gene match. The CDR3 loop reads CASSVSGGAISYEQYF. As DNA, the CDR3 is TGTGCCAGCAGTGTTAGCGGGGGGGCTATCTCCTACGAGCAGTACTTC.

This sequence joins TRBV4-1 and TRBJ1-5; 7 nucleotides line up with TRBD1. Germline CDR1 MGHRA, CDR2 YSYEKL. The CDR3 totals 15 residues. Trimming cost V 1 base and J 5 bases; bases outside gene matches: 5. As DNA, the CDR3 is TGCGCCAGCAGCCAAGTGTTCAGGGGGGATCAGCCCCAGCATTTT. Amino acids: CASSQVFRGDQPQHF.